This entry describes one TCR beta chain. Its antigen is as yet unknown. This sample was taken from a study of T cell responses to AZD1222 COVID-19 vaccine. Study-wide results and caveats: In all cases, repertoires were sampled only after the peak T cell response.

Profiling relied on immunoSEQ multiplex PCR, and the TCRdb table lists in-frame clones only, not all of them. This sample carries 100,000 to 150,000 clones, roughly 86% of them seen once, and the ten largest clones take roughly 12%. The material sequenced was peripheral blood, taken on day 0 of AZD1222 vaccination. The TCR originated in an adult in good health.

The CDR3 DNA is TGTGCCAGCAGCCCCGAGGTGGGGGGCTACACCTTC. This gives the protein CASSPEVGGYTF. The chain employs TRBV7-8 and TRBJ1-2; D unclear. Per the germline V gene, CDR1 is SGHVS and CDR2 is FQNEAQ. V lost 5 bases to trimming and J lost 8 bases, with 12 bases between them. The CDR3 runs to 12 residues. Filled out from reference TRBV7-8 and TRBJ1-2, the complete variable domain reads GAGVSQSPRYKVAKRGQDVALRCDPISGHVSLFWYQQALGQGPEFLTYFQNEAQLDKSGLPSDRFFAERPEGSVSTLKIQRTQQEDSAVYLCASSPEVGGYTFGSGTRLTVV.